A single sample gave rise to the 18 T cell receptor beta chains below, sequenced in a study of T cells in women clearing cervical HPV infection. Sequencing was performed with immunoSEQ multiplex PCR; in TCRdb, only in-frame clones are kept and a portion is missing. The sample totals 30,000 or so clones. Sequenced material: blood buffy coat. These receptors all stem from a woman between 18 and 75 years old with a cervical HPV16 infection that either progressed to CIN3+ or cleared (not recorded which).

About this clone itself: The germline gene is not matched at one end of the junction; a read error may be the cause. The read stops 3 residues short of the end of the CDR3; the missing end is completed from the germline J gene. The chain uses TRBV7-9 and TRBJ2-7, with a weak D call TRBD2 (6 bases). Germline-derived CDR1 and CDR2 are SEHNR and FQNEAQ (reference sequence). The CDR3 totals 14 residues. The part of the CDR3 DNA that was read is TGTTCCAGCAGCACCCGGGACTCGGCCTACGAG. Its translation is CSSSTRDSAYE. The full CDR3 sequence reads CSSSTRDSAYEQYF.

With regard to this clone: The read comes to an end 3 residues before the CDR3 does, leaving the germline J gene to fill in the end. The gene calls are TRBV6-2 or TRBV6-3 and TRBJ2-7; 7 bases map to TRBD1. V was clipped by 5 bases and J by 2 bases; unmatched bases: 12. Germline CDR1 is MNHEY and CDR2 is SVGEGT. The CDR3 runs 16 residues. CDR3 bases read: TGTGCCAGCAGTACCTTGACAGGGAATCCCCCCTACGAG. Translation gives CASSTLTGNPPYE. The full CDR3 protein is CASSTLTGNPPYEQYF.

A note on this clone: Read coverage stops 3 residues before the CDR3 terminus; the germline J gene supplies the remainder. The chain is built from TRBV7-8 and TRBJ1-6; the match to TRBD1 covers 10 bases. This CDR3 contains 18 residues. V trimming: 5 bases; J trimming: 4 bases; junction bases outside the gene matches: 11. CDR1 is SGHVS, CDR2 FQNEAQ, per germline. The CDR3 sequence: CASSTGQGGRMYNSPLHF. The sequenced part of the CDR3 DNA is TGTGCCAGCAGCACCGGACAGGGGGGCCGGATGTATAATTCACCC. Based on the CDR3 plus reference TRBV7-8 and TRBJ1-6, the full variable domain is GAGVSQSPRYKVAKRGQDVALRCDPISGHVSLFWYQQALGQGPEFLTYFQNEAQLDKSGLPSDRFFAERPEGSVSTLKIQRTQQEDSAVYLCASSTGQGGRMYNSPLHFGNGTRLTVT.

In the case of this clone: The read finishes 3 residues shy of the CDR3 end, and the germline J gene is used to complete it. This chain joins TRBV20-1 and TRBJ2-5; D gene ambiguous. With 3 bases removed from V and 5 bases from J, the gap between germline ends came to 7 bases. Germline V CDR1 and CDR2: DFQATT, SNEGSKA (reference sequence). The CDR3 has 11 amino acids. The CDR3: CSASWRETQYF. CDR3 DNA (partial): TGCAGTGCTAGTTGGCGGGAGACC.

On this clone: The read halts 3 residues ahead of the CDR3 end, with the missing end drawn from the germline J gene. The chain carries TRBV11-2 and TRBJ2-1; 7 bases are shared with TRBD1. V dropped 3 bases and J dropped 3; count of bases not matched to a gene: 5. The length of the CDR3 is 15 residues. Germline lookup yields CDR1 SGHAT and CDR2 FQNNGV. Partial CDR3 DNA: TGTGCCAGCAGCTTCAGACAGGGAAGCTACAATGAG. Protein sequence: CASSFRQGSYNE. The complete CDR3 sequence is CASSFRQGSYNEQFF.

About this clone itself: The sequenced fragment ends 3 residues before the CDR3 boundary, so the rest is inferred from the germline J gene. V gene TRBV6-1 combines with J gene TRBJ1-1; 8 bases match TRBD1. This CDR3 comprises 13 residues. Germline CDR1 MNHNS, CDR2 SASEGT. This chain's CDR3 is CASSEGQGLRAFF. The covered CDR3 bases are TGTGCCAGCAGTGAAGGACAGGGGTTAAGA.

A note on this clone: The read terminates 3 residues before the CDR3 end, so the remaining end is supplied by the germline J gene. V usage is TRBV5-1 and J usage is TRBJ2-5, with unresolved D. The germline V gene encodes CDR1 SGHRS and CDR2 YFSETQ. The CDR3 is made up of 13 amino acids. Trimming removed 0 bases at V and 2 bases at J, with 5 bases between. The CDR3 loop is CASSLAQQETQYF. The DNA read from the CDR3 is TGCGCCAGCAGCTTGGCCCAACAAGAGACC.

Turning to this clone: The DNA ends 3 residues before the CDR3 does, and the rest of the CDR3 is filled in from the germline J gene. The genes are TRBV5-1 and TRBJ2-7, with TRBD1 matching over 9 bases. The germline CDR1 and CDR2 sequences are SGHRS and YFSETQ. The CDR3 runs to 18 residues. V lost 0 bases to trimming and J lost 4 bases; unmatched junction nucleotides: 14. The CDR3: CASSLAPSTGQGYYEQYF. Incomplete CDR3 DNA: TGCGCCAGCAGCTTGGCCCCTTCTACCGGACAGGGGTATTACGAG.

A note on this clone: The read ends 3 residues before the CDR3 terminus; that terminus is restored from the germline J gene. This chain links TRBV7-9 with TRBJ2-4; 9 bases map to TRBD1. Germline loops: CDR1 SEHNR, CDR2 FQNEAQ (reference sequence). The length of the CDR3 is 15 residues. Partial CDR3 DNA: TGTGCCAGCAGTTCCCGACAGGGGGGCCAAGAGACT. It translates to CASSSRQGGQET. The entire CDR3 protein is CASSSRQGGQETQYF.

The CDR3 here is CASSLLGQGDYGYTF. The sequenced CDR3 bases are TGCGCCAGCAGCTTGTTAGGGCAGGGCGACTATGGC. V and J are TRBV5-1 and TRBJ1-2; D is perhaps TRBD1 (5 bases). The observed sequence ends 3 residues before the CDR3 terminus, with the missing tail filled in from the germline J gene. There are 15 residues in the CDR3. Trimming took off 1 base at V and 3 bases at J, with 13 bases between the two ends. CDR1 is SGHRS and CDR2 is YFSETQ in the germline V gene.

This CDR3 reads CASSDSGVGYTF. The CDR3 DNA, read in part, is TGCGCCAGCAGTGATTCAGGGGTCGGC. The chain links TRBV10-1 to TRBJ1-2, with D maybe TRBD1 (6 bases). The CDR3 end falls 3 residues outside the read, so it is completed with the germline J gene. Germline V lookup: CDR1 WNHNN, CDR2 SYGVQD (reference sequence). The CDR3 sequence is 12 residues long.

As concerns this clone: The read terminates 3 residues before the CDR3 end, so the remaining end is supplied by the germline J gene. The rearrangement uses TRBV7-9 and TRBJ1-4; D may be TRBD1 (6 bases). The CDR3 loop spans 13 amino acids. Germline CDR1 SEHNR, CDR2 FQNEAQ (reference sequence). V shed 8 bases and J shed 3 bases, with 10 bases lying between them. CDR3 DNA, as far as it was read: TGTGCCAGCCAACAGGGATCTAATGAAAAA. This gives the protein CASQQGSNEK. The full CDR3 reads CASQQGSNEKLFF.

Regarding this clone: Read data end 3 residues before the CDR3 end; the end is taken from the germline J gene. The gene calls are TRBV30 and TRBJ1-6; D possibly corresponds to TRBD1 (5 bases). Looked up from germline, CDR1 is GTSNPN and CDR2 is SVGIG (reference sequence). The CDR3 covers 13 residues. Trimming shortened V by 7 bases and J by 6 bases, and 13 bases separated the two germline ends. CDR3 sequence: CAYDQGANSPLHF. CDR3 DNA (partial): TGTGCCTACGACCAGGGCGCTAATTCACCC. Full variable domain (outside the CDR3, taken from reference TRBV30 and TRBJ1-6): SQTIHQWPATLVQPVGSPLSLECTVEGTSNPNLYWYRQAAGRGLQLLFYSVGIGQISSEVPQNLSASRPQDRQFILSSKKLLLSDSGFYLCAYDQGANSPLHFGNGTRLTVT.

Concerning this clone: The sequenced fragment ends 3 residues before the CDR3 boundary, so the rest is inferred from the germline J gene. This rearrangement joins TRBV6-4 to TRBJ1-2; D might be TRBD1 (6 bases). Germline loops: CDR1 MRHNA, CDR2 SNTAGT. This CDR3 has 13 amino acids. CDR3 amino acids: CASSAGDGYGYTF. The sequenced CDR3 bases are TGTGCCAGCAGTGCAGGGGACGGTTACGGC.

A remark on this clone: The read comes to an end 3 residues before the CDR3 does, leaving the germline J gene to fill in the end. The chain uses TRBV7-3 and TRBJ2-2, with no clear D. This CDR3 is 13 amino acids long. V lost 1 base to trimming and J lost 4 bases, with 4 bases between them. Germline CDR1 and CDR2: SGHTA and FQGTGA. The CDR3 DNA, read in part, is TGTGCCAGCAGCTTAAGCAGCACCGGGGAG. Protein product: CASSLSSTGE. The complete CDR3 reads CASSLSSTGELFF.

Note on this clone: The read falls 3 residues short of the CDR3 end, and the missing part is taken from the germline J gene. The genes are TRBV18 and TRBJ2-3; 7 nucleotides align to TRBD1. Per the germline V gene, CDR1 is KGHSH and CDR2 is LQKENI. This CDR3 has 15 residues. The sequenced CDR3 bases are TGTGCCAGCTCACCTTCTAGGGGGCACCAAGAGACG. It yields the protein CASSPSRGHQET. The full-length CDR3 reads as CASSPSRGHQETQYF. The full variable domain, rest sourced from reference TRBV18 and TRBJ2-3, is NAGVMQNPRHLVRRRGQEARLRCSPMKGHSHVYWYRQLPEEGLKFMVYLQKENIIDESGMPKERFSAEFPKEGPSILRIQQVVRGDSAAYFCASSPSRGHQETQYFGPGTRLTVL.

Incomplete CDR3 DNA: TGCAGTGCTAGACCAGAAAACACCGGGGAG. This translates into CSARPENTGE. The full CDR3 protein reads CSARPENTGELFF. The chain recombines TRBV20-1 with TRBJ2-2; no clear D. The DNA ends 3 residues before the CDR3 does, and the rest of the CDR3 is filled in from the germline J gene. Germline assignment: CDR1 DFQATT and CDR2 SNEGSKA (reference sequence). Between the trimmed V and J ends, which lost 2 bases and 2 bases, there was a span of 6 bases. The CDR3 contains 13 residues.

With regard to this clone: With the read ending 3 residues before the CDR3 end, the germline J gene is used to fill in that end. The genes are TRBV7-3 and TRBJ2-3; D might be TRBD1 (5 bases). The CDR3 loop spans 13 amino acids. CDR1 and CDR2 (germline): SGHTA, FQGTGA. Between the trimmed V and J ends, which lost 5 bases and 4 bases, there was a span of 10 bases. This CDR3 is CASSPTRADTQYF. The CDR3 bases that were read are TGTGCCAGCAGCCCAACCAGGGCAGATACG.